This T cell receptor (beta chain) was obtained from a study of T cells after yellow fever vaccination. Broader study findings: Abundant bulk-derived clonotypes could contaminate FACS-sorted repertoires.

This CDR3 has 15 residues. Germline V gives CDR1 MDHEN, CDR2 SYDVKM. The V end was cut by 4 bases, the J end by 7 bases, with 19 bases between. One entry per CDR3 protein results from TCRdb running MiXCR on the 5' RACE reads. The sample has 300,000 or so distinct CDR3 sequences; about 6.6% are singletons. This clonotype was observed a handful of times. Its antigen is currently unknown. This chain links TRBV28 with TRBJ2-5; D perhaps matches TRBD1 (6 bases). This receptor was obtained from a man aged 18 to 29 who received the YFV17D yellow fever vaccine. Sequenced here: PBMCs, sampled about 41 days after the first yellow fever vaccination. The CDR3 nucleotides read TGTGCCAGCAGTTCGCCCCACAGGGTTATTGGGACCCAGTACTTC. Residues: CASSSPHRVIGTQYF. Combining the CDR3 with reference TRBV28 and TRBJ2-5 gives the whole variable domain DVKVTQSSRYLVKRTGEKVFLECVQDMDHENMFWYRQDPGLGLRLIYFSYDVKMKEKGDIPEGYSVSREKKERFSLILESASTNQTSMYLCASSSPHRVIGTQYFGPGTRLLVL.